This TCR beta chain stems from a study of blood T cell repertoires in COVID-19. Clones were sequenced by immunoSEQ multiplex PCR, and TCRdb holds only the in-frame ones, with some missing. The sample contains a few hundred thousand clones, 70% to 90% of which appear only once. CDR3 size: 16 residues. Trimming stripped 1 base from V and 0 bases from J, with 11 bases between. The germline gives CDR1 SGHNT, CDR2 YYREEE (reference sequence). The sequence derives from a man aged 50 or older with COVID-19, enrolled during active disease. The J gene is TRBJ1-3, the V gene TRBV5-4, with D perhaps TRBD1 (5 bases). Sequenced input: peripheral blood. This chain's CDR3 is CASSLFGATSGNTIYF. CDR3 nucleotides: TGTGCCAGCAGCTTGTTTGGGGCGACCTCTGGAAACACCATATATTTT.